The 9 T cell receptor beta chains reported below all come from one sample, sequenced in a study of cytomegalovirus exposure and HLA in healthy donors. It was with 60 Vbeta and 13 Jbeta primers that the PCR ran. The data were produced by immunoSEQ multiplex PCR, yet TCRdb's version contains in-frame clones alone and is incomplete. The table lists fewer than 250,000 clones, 60% to 80% of them singletons. The sample taken for sequencing was PBMCs. These receptors were obtained from a woman in her twenties or thirties in good health and CMV-seropositive.

The chain uses TRBV6-4 and TRBJ2-7; 11 bases are shared with TRBD2. The CDR3 extends over 15 amino acids. V gave up 5 bases and J gave up 6 bases; unmatched junction bases: 9. CDR1 is MRHNA and CDR2 is SNTAGT in the germline V gene. The CDR3 reads CASSPLTSGAGEQYF. The CDR3 coding sequence is TGTGCCAGCAGTCCTCTGACTAGCGGGGCGGGCGAGCAGTACTTC.

The chain recombines TRBV28 with TRBJ2-7; D remains ambiguous. The CDR3 runs to 13 residues. V was clipped by 2 bases and J by 2 bases, with 7 bases between them. Germline V gene data show CDR1 as MDHEN and CDR2 as SYDVKM. This CDR3 is CASSLRSPYEQYF. The CDR3 DNA reads as TGTGCCAGCAGTTTAAGGAGCCCCTACGAGCAGTACTTC.

This chain links TRBV18 with TRBJ1-5; D is ambiguous. The CDR3 has 14 residues. Per the germline V gene, CDR1 is KGHSH and CDR2 is LQKENI. V lost 2 bases and J lost 1, with 6 bases in between. CDR3 loop: CASSPSQSNQPQHF. The CDR3 DNA follows: TGTGCCAGCTCACCAAGTCAGAGCAATCAGCCCCAGCATTTT.

The table lists this clone with a few counts. The rearrangement links TRBV7-9 to TRBJ1-3; TRBD1 might be the D (6 bases). The V and J ends lost 3 bases and 8 bases respectively, with 11 bases between them. The germline gives CDR1 SEHNR, CDR2 FQNEAQ (reference sequence). This CDR3 is 13 amino acids long. The chain's CDR3 is CASSFPQGYTIYF. The CDR3 nucleotides are TGTGCCAGCAGCTTTCCACAGGGATACACCATATATTTT.

This clone was counted a few times. The rearrangement joins TRBV6-4 to TRBJ2-4; tentative D call: TRBD1 (5 bases). The CDR3 is made up of 18 amino acids. The germline V gene has CDR1 MRHNA and CDR2 SNTAGT. Trimming stripped 0 bases from V and 1 base from J, with 16 bases between. The CDR3 here is CASSDSDVGAVAKNIQYF. CDR3 bases: TGTGCCAGCAGTGACTCGGATGTTGGGGCCGTGGCCAAAAACATTCAGTACTTC.

This sequence joins TRBV7-9 and TRBJ1-1; no definite D call. The CDR3 spans 12 residues. Germline-derived CDR1 and CDR2 are SEHNR and FQNEAQ (reference sequence). V lost 8 bases and J 7 bases, leaving 14 bases between the germline ends. The chain's CDR3 is CASGMEGGEAFF. DNA of the CDR3: TGTGCCAGCGGCATGGAGGGAGGTGAAGCTTTCTTT. The complete variable domain, with remaining parts taken from reference TRBV7-9 and TRBJ1-1, reads DTGVSQNPRHKITKRGQNVTFRCDPISEHNRLYWYRQTLGQGPEFLTYFQNEAQLEKSRLLSDRFSAERPKGSFSTLEIQRTEQGDSAMYLCASGMEGGEAFFGQGTRLTVV.

This chain connects TRBV7-3 to TRBJ2-3; weak D call: TRBD2 (5 bases). The germline gives CDR1 SGHTA, CDR2 FQGTGA. V was clipped by 7 bases and J by 0 bases, with 8 bases between them. The CDR3 has 13 residues. The CDR3 bases are TGTGCCAGCAAAGGACTCAGCACAGATACGCAGTATTTT. Translation: CASKGLSTDTQYF. Supplemented by reference TRBV7-3 and TRBJ2-3, the full variable domain reads GAGVSQTPSNKVTEKGKYVELRCDPISGHTALYWYRQSLGQGPEFLIYFQGTGAADDSGLPNDRFFAVRPEGSVSTLKIQRTERGDSAVYLCASKGLSTDTQYFGPGTRLTVL.

This clone has more than one count but fewer than ten. V is TRBV5-1 and J is TRBJ2-7; TRBD1 aligns across 10 bases. The CDR3 runs 15 residues. Per the germline V gene, CDR1 is SGHRS and CDR2 is YFSETQ. The junction had 8 bases not matched to a gene; V was cut back by 1 base and J by 7 bases. The CDR3 spells CASSLFLGQGSEQYF. The CDR3 DNA is TGCGCCAGCAGCTTGTTCTTGGGACAGGGGAGTGAGCAGTACTTC.

V and J are TRBV7-2 and TRBJ2-7; possible D gene TRBD2, 5 bases. Per the germline V gene, CDR1 is SGHTA and CDR2 is FQGNSA. The CDR3 runs to 14 residues. V lost 5 bases and J lost 2, with 13 bases in between. This chain's CDR3 is CASSPDAGAYEQYF. The CDR3 nucleotides read TGTGCCAGCAGCCCCGATGCCGGGGCCTACGAGCAGTACTTC.